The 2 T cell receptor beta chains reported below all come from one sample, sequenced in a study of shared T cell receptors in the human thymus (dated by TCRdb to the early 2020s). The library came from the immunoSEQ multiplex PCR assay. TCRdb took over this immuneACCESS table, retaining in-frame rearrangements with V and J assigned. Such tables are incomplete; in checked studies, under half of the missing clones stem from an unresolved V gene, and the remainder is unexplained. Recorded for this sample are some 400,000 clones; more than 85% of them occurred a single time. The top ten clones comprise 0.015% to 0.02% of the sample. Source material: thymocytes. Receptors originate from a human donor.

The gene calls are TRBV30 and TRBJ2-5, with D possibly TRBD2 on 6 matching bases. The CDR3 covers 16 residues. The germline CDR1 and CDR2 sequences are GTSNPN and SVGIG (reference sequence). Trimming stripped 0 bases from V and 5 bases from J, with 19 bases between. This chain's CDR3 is CAWSVHLLATWETQYF. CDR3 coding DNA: TGTGCCTGGAGTGTACACCTCCTAGCGACATGGGAGACCCAGTACTTC.

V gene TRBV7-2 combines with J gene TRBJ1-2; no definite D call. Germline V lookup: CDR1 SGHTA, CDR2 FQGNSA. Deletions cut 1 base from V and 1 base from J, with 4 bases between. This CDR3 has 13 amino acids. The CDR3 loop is CASSLVNNYGYTF. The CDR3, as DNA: TGTGCCAGCAGCTTAGTCAATAACTATGGCTACACCTTC.